This T cell receptor (beta chain) was identified during a study of blood T cell repertoires in COVID-19. V dropped 6 bases and J dropped 4; count of bases not matched to a gene: 5. From germline, CDR1 is MNHEY and CDR2 SMNVEV (reference sequence). This CDR3 is built from 14 residues. In its sample, this clone ranks as medium-sized (0.01 to 0.1%). TCRdb keeps only in-frame clones here, not all; method: immunoSEQ multiplex PCR. The sample contains a few hundred thousand clones, 70% to 90% of which appear only once. This chain connects TRBV27 to TRBJ2-7, with 11 bases lining up with TRBD1. The receptor was isolated from a woman in her thirties or forties who had recovered from COVID-19. Sequencing was carried out using peripheral blood. Here the CDR3 DNA reads TGTGCCAGCAGGCAGGACAGGGGGCTTTACGAGCAGTACTTC. Amino acid sequence: CASRQDRGLYEQYF.